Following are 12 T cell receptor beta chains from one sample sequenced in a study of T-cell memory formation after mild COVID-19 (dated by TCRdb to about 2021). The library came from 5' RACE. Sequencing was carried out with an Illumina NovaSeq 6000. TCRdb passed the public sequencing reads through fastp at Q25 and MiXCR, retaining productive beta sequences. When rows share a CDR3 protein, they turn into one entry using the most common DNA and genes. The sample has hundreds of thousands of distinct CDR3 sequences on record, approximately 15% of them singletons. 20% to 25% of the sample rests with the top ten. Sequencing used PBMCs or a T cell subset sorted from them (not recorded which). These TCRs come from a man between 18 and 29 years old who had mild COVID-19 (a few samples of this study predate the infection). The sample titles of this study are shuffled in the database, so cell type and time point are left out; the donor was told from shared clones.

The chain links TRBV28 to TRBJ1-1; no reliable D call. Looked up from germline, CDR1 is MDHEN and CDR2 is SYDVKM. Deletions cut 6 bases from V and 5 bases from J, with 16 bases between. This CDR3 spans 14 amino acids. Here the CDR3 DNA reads TGTGCCAGCAGGGCCCCGGGCGTGGTTACTGAAGCTTTCTTT. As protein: CASRAPGVVTEAFF.

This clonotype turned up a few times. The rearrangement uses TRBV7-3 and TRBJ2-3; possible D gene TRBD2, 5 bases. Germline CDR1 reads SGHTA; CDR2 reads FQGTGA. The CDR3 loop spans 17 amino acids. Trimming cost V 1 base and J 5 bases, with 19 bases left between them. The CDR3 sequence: CASSLSGSGLAQDTQYF. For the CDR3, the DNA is TGTGCCAGCAGCTTAAGTGGCAGCGGATTAGCCCAAGATACGCAGTATTTT.

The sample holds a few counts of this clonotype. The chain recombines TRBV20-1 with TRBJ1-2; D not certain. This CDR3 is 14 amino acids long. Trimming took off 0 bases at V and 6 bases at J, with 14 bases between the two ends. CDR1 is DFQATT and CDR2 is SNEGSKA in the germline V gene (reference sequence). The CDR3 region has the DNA TGCAGTGCTAGAGATCGTGAGGGAATTCATGGCTACACCTTC. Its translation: CSARDREGIHGYTF.

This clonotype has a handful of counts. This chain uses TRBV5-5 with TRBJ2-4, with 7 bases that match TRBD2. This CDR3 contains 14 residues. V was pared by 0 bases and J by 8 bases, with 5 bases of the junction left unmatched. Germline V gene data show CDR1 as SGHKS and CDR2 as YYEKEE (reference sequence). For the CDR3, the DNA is TGTGCCAGCAGCTTGGCCGGGGGGACGGACATTCAGTACTTC. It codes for CASSLAGGTDIQYF.

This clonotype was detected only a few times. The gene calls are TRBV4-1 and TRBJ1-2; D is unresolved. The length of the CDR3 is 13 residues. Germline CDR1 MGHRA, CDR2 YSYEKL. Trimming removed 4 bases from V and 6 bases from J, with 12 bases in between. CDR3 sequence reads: CASSRPWEHGYTF. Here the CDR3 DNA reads TGCGCCAGCAGCCGGCCCTGGGAGCATGGCTACACCTTC.

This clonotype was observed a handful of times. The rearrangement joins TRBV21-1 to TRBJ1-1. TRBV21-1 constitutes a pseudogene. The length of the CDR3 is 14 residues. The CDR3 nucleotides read TGTGCCAGCAGCAATTCGGATATGAACACTGAAGCTTTCTTT. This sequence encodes CASSNSDMNTEAFF.

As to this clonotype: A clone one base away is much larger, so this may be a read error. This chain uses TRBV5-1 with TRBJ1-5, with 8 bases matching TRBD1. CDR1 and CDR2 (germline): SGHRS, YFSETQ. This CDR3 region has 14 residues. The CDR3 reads CTSSAGQGLGPQHF. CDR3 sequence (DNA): TGCACCAGCAGCGCAGGACAGGGTTTGGGTCCCCAGCATTTT.

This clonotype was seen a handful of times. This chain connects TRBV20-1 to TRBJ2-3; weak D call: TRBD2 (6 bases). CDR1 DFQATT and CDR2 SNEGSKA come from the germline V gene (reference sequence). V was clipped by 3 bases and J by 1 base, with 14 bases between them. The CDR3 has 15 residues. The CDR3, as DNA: TGCAGTGCTAGTCTAACTAGCATCGGCACAGATACGCAGTATTTT. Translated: CSASLTSIGTDTQYF.

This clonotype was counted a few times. CDR3 sequence reads: CSARTFYEQYF. In DNA form, the CDR3 reads TGCAGTGCTAGGACATTTTACGAGCAGTACTTC. The genes are TRBV20-1 and TRBJ2-7, with no clear D. The V gene lost 3 bases and the J gene lost 4 bases, with 7 bases spanning the gap. Germline loops: CDR1 DFQATT, CDR2 SNEGSKA (reference sequence). CDR3 size: 11 residues.

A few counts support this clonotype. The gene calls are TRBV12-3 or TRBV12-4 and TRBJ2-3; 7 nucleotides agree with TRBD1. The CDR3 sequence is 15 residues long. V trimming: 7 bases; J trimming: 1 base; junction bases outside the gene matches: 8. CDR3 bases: TGTGCCAGCACCTCCGGGACAGAGCGCACAGATACGCAGTATTTT. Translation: CASTSGTERTDTQYF.

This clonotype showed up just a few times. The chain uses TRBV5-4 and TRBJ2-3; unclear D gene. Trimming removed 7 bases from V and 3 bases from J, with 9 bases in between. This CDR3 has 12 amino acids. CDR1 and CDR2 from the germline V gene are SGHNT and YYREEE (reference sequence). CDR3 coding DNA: TGTGCCAGCCAAGGGCGGACAGATACGCAGTATTTT. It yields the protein CASQGRTDTQYF.

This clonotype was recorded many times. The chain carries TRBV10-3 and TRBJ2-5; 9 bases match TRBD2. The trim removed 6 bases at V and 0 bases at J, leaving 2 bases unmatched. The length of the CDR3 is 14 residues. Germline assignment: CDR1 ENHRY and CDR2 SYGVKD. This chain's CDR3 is CAIRSSGDQETQYF. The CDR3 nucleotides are TGTGCCATCAGGTCTAGCGGGGACCAAGAGACCCAGTACTTC.